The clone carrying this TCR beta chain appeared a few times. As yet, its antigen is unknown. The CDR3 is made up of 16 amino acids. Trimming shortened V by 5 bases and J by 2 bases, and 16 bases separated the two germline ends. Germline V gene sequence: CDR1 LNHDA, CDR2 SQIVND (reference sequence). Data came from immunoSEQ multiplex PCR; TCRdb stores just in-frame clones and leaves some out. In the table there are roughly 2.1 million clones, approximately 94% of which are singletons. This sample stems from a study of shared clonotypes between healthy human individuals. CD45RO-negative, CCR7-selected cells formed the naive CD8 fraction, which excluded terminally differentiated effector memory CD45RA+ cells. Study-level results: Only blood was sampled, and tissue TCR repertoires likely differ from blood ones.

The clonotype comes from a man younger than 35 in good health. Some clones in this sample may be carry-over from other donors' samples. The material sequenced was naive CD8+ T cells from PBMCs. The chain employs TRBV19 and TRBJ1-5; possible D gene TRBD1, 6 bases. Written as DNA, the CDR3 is TGTGCCAGTAGTGCAATGGACAGAGGGGGCAATCAGCCCCAGCATTTT. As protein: CASSAMDRGGNQPQHF.